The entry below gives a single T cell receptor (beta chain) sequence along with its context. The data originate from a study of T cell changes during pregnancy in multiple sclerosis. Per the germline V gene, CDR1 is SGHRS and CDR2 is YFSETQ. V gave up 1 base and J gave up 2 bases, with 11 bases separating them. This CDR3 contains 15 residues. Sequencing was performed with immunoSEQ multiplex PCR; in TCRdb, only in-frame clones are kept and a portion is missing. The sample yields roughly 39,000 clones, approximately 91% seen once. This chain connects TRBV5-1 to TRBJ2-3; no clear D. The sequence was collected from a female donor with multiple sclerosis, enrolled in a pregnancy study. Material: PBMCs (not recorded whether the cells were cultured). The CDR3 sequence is CASSLNNLITDTQYF. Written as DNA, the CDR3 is TGCGCCAGCAGCTTGAACAACTTAATCACAGATACGCAGTATTTT. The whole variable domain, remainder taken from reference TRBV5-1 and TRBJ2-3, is KAGVTQTPRYLIKTRGQQVTLSCSPISGHRSVSWYQQTPGQGLQFLFEYFSETQRNKGNFPGRFSGRQFSNSRSEMNVSTLELGDSALYLCASSLNNLITDTQYFGPGTRLTVL.